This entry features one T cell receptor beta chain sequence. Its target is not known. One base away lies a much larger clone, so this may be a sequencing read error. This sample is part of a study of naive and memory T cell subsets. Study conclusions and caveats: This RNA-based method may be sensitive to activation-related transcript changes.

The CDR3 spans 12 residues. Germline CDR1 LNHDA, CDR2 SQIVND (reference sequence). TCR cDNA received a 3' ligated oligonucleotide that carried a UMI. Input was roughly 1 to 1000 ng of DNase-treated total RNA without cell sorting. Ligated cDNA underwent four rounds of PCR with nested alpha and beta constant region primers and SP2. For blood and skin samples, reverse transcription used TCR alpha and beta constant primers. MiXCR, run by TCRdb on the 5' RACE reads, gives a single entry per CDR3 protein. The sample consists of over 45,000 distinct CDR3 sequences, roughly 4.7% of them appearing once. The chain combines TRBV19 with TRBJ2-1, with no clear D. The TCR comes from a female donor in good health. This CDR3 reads CTSSSLYNEQFF. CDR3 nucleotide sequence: TGTACCAGTAGTTCCCTCTACAATGAGCAGTTCTTC.